The clone carrying this T cell receptor beta chain has ten or more counts. From RNA transcripts, TCR beta CDR3 regions were amplified. Using the HTBI primer set, a first-round RT-PCR was run on the TCR CDR3. TCRdb analysed the multiplex PCR reads with MiXCR anew, one entry per CDR3 protein. Altogether 300,000 or so distinct CDR3 sequences are present, 15% to 20% being singletons, with the ten largest covering approximately 49%. The CDR3 is 14 amino acids. From germline, CDR1 is GTSNPN and CDR2 SVGIG (reference sequence). Trimming at V came to 5 bases and at J to 3 bases, leaving 9 bases not matched to a gene. No ophthalmopathy progression within 18 months constituted stable Graves' hyperthyroidism. This sample stems from a study of T cells in Graves' hyperthyroidism and ophthalmopathy. Study details: Blood was drawn when the patient was first diagnosed and still untreated.

The sequence was collected from a woman between 45 and 65 years old with Graves' hyperthyroidism. The V gene is TRBV30, the J gene TRBJ1-1; 7 bases agree with TRBD1. The sample taken for sequencing was blood. The CDR3 nucleotides are TGTGCCTGGGTTCAGGGGGGAGGGGACACTGAAGCTTTCTTT. Protein sequence: CAWVQGGGDTEAFF.